Following are 7 T cell receptor beta chains from one sample sequenced in a study of blood T cell repertoires in COVID-19. Repertoires were generated with immunoSEQ multiplex PCR, while TCRdb's copy carries only in-frame clones and drops some. There are more than 200,000 clones in the sample; more than 75% occur only once, and around 7% lies in the top ten. Sequencing was done on a sample of PBMCs or T cells enriched from blood (not recorded which). The receptors stem from a man between 25 and 39 years old in a cohort exposed to, infected with or recovered from COVID-19 (not recorded which).

The chain employs TRBV5-6 and TRBJ2-7, with 8 bases aligning to TRBD1. Germline loops: CDR1 SGHDT, CDR2 YYEEEE. The CDR3 sequence is 12 residues long. Trimming took 4 bases from V and 12 from J; bases not matched to a gene: 9. CDR3 bases: TGTGCCAGCAGCCTTGTGCAGGGGGCAAGGTACTTC. It is translated as CASSLVQGARYF. Full variable domain (missing parts from reference TRBV5-6 and TRBJ2-7): DAGVTQSPTHLIKTRGQQVTLRCSPKSGHDTVSWYQQALGQGPQFIFQYYEEEERQRGNFPDRFSGHQFPNYSSELNVNALLLGDSALYLCASSLVQGARYFGPGTRLTVT.

Worth noting for this clone: Additional DNA sequences in this sample encode the identical CDR3. The chain uses TRBV27 and TRBJ2-7; no clear D gene. V was clipped by 3 bases and J by 2 bases, with 8 bases between them. Germline V gene sequence: CDR1 MNHEY, CDR2 SMNVEV (reference sequence). The CDR3 has 13 amino acids. As DNA, the CDR3 is TGTGCCAGCAGTTTTGGCCAGACCTACGAGCAGTACTTC. Encoded protein: CASSFGQTYEQYF.

The rearrangement links TRBV6-5 to TRBJ1-1, with 10 bases lining up with TRBD1. The germline gives CDR1 MNHEY, CDR2 SVGAGI. J was trimmed by 7 bases and V by 2 bases; bases with no gene match: 4. The CDR3 contains 14 residues. The CDR3 sequence is CASSYDRGRIEAFF. The CDR3 DNA reads TGTGCCAGCAGTTACGACAGGGGGCGGATTGAAGCTTTCTTT.

The chain recombines TRBV27 with TRBJ2-7; 8 bases are a match to TRBD2. CDR1 and CDR2 from the germline V gene are MNHEY and SMNVEV (reference sequence). The CDR3 has 15 amino acids. V trimming: 5 bases; J trimming: 3 bases; junction bases outside the gene matches: 9. The CDR3 here is CASSALPGLDYEQYF. The CDR3 region has the DNA TGTGCCAGCAGTGCCTTACCGGGACTAGACTACGAGCAGTACTTC.

V is TRBV28 and J is TRBJ2-1, with D maybe TRBD1 (5 bases). CDR1 and CDR2 (germline): MDHEN, SYDVKM. V was clipped by 7 bases and J by 3 bases, with 10 bases between them. The CDR3 consists of 13 residues. The CDR3 DNA reads as TGTGCCAGCATAGACCAGGGCTACAATGAGCAGTTCTTC. Its translation is CASIDQGYNEQFF.

This clone was picked up one time. The V call is TRBV5-4, the J call TRBJ2-5; TRBD1 might be the D (5 bases). In germline, CDR1 is SGHNT, CDR2 YYREEE (reference sequence). Trimming stripped 3 bases from V and 4 bases from J, with 13 bases between. The CDR3 loop spans 14 amino acids. This CDR3 reads CASSSSRQGETQYF. The CDR3 DNA follows: TGTGCCAGCAGCTCCTCCAGGCAGGGAGAGACCCAGTACTTC.

The rearrangement joins TRBV15 to TRBJ2-5, with D unresolved. V lost 3 bases and J lost 4, with 3 bases in between. CDR3 length: 11 amino acids. Germline loops: CDR1 LNHNV, CDR2 YYDKDF (reference sequence). The CDR3 protein is CATSSRETQYF. Written as DNA, the CDR3 is TGTGCCACCAGCAGTAGAGAGACCCAGTACTTC.